This TCR beta chain stems from a study of response to subunit inactivated influenza vaccine. Study observations and caveats: It was the authors' suggestion that each seasonal influenza vaccination recruits few new T cells.

With respect to this clonotype: As yet, its antigen is unknown.

Each CDR3 protein is one row after TCRdb ran MiXCR on the RT-PCR reads. The table has fewer than 750,000 distinct CDR3 sequences, less than 15% seen once. CDR1 SNHLY and CDR2 FYNNEI come from the germline V gene. The CDR3 is made up of 14 amino acids. Trimming removed 3 bases at V and 0 bases at J, with 8 bases between. The source of this sequence is a man in his fifties or sixties who received an inactivated influenza vaccine. The material was PBMCs from blood, obtained roughly 13 days after vaccination. This chain uses TRBV2 with TRBJ1-2; D ambiguous. CDR3 DNA sequence: TGTGCCAGCAGTGAGACGACAACTAACTATGGCTACACCTTC. Protein sequence: CASSETTTNYGYTF.